Listed below are T cell receptor beta chains from one sample, sequenced in a study of blood T cell repertoires in COVID-19. Sequenced by immunoSEQ multiplex PCR; TCRdb stores in-frame clones only, minus some. Of about 340,000 clones listed, 90% to 95% are singletons. The sample was peripheral blood. All receptors derive from a young woman who had recovered from COVID-19. Both conserved end residues are trimmed from each CDR3. Each record gives: V gene, CDR3 protein.

v_call: TRBV5-6
cdr3_aa: ASSRPDGLGVLGTEAF

v_call: TRBV23-1
cdr3_aa: ASSPPGGLAGGPDTQY

v_call: TRBV3-1/TRBV3-2
cdr3_aa: ASSQTGENTEAF

v_call: TRBV4-3
cdr3_aa: ASSQESRDYNEQF

v_call: TRBV4-3
cdr3_aa: ASSQEIARFSYNEQF

v_call: TRBV9
cdr3_aa: ASSARGRGADTQY

v_call: TRBV24-1
cdr3_aa: ATSDARRQANEQF

v_call: TRBV7-9
cdr3_aa: ASSSSGIDNEQF

v_call: TRBV5-4
cdr3_aa: ASSLERVGNTQY

v_call: TRBV27
cdr3_aa: ASTGTYNSPLH

v_call: TRBV11-2
cdr3_aa: ASSDHRVNTEAF

v_call: TRBV7-2
cdr3_aa: ASSLAGGYYNEQF

v_call: TRBV19
cdr3_aa: ASSMNLGQQETQY

v_call: TRBV9
cdr3_aa: ASSPILLAGVTGELF

v_call: TRBV27
cdr3_aa: ASSAHRGLPGNTIY

v_call: TRBV5-1
cdr3_aa: ASSSGQGNTEAF

v_call: TRBV4-3
cdr3_aa: ASSQDSHGIHGYT

v_call: TRBV3-1/TRBV3-2
cdr3_aa: ASSQRHLNTGELF

v_call: TRBV29-1
cdr3_aa: SVRQGYSYNEQF

v_call: TRBV15
cdr3_aa: ATSQGVGLAYGYT

v_call: TRBV11-2
cdr3_aa: ASRGLYRTQETQY

v_call: TRBV28
cdr3_aa: ASSFQRQGSETQY